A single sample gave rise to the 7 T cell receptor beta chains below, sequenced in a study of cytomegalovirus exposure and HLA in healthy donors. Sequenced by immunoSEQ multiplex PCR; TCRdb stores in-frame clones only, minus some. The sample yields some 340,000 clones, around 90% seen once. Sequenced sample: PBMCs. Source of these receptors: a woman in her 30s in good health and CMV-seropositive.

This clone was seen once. CDR3 in amino acids: CAWSVLGLTGYEQYF. CDR3 DNA sequence: TGTGCCTGGAGTGTACTAGGCCTTACAGGCTACGAGCAGTACTTC. The chain uses TRBV30 and TRBJ2-7; the D gene could be TRBD1 or TRBD2 (5 bases each). The CDR3 length is 15 residues. The germline V gene encodes CDR1 GTSNPN and CDR2 SVGIG (reference sequence). V lost 0 bases and J 3 bases, leaving 15 bases between the germline ends.

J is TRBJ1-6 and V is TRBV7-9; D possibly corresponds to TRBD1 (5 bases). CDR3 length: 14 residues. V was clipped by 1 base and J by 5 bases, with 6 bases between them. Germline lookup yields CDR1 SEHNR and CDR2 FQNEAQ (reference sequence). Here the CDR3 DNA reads TGTGCCAGCAGCTTAGAGGGGAATAATTCACCCCTCCACTTT. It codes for CASSLEGNNSPLHF.

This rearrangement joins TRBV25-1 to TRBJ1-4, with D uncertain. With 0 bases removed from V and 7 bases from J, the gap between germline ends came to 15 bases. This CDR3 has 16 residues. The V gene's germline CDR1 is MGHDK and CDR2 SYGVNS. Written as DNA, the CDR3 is TGTGCCAGCAGTGAATATTTTATAGGGTCCGGTGAAAAACTGTTTTTT. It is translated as CASSEYFIGSGEKLFF.

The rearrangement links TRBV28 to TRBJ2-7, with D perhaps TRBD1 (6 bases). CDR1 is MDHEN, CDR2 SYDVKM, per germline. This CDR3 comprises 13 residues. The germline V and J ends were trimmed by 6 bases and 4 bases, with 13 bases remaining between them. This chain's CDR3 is CASSPDSTYEQYF. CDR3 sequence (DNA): TGTGCCAGCAGCCCGGACAGCACTTACGAGCAGTACTTC.

The CDR3 loop reads CASRRGGQAISYEQYF. CDR3 sequence (DNA): TGTGCCAGCAGGAGGGGGGGACAGGCCATCTCCTACGAGCAGTACTTC. This chain joins TRBV28 and TRBJ2-7; weak D call: TRBD1 (8 bases). Germline-derived CDR1 and CDR2 are MDHEN and SYDVKM. V lost 6 bases and J lost 0, with 18 bases in between. The CDR3 runs to 16 residues. Complete variable domain (other parts from reference TRBV28 and TRBJ2-7): DVKVTQSSRYLVKRTGEKVFLECVQDMDHENMFWYRQDPGLGLRLIYFSYDVKMKEKGDIPEGYSVSREKKERFSLILESASTNQTSMYLCASRRGGQAISYEQYFGPGTRLTVT.

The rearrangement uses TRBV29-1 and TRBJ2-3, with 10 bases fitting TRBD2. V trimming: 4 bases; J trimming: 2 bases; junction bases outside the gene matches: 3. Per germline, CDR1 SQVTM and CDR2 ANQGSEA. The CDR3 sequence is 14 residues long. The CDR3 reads CSVAGTSVTDTQYF. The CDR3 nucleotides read TGCAGCGTTGCCGGGACTAGCGTCACAGATACGCAGTATTTT.

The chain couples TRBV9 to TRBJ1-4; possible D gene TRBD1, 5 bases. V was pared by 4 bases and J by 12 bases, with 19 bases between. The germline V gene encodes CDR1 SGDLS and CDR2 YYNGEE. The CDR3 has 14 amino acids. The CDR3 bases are TGTGCCAGCAGCCCGACCTTTGACGTCAGGGAACTGTTTTTT. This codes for CASSPTFDVRELFF.